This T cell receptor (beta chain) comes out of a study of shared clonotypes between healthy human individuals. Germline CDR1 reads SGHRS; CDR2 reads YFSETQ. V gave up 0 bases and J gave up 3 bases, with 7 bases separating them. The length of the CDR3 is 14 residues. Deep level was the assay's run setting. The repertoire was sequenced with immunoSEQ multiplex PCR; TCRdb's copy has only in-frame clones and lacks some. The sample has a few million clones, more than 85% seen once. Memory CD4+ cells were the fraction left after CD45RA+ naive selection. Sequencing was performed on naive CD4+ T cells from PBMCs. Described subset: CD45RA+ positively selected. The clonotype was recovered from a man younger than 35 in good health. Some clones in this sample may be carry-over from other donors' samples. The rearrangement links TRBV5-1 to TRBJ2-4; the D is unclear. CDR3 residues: CASSLEGGKNIQYF. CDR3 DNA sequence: TGCGCCAGCAGCTTGGAGGGTGGCAAAAACATTCAGTACTTC.